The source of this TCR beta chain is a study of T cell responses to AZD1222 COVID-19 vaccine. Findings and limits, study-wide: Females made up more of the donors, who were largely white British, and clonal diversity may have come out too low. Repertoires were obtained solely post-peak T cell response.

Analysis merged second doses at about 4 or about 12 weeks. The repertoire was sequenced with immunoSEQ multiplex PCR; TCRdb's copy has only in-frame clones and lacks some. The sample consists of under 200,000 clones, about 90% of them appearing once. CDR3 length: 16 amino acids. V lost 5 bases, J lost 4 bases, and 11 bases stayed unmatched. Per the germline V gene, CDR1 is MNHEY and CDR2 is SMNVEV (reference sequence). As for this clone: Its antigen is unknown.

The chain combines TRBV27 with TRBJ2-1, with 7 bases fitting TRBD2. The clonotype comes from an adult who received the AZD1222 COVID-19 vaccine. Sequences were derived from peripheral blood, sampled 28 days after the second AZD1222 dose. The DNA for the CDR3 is TGTGCCAGCAGTGATGGCTCACTAGCGTTGTACAATGAGCAGTTCTTC. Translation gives CASSDGSLALYNEQFF.